This TCR beta chain was profiled in a study of metastatic and nonmetastatic thyroid tumors. None of the patients had undergone any treatment ahead of thyroid surgery. The CDR3 contains 16 residues. Germline CDR1 and CDR2: SGDLS and YYNGEE. V gave up 0 bases and J gave up 8 bases, with 15 bases separating them. TCRdb re-analyzed the PCR reads through MiXCR. The sample records 35,000 to 45,000 clones, about a fifth being singletons. This TCR was recovered from a female donor with papillary thyroid cancer or a benign thyroid nodule (not recorded which). Some clones in this sample may be carry-over from other donors' samples. Sample: blood. The chain is built from TRBV9 and TRBJ1-6, with D unresolved. The CDR3 coding sequence is TGTGCCAGCAGCGTAGCGCCGAGGCTCGGAGATTCACCCCTCCACTTT. Its protein is CASSVAPRLGDSPLHF.